This TCR beta chain stems from a study of Ad26.COV2.S vaccination and SARS-CoV-2 variants. The table came from immunoSEQ multiplex PCR; TCRdb's copy has only in-frame clones and leaves some out. The table records about 680,000 clones, 89% of them present only once. The treatment: roughly 19 received Ad26.COV2.S at low or high dose, single or two shots; 5 received placebo; per-sample allocation not given. Day 63 after the first injection of vaccine or placebo was the sampling time. The CDR3 is made up of 13 amino acids. The V end lost 7 bases, the J end lost 4 bases, and 13 bases lay between the germline ends.

The sequencing here drew on peripheral blood, taken in a trial of Ad26.COV2.S vaccine versus placebo. The gene calls are TRBV12-3 or TRBV12-4 and TRBJ1-1; maybe TRBD1 (5 bases). The sequence was obtained from a person between 18 and 65 years old who received the Ad26.COV2.S COVID-19 vaccine or a placebo. The CDR3 region has the DNA TGTGCCAGCAAATTACAGGCTGTCACTGAAGCTTTCTTT. The encoded protein is CASKLQAVTEAFF.